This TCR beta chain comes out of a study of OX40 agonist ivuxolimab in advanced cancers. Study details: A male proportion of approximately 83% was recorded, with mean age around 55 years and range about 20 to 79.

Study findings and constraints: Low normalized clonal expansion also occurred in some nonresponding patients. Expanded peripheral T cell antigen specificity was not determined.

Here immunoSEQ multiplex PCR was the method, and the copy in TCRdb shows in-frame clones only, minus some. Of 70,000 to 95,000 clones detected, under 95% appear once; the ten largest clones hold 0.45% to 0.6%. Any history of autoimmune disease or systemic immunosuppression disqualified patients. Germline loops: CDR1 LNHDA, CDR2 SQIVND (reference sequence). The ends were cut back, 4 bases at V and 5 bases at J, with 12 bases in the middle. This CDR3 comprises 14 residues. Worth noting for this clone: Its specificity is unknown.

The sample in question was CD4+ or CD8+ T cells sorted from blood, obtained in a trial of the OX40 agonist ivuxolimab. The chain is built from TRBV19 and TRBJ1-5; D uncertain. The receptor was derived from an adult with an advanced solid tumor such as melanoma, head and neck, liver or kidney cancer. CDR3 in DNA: TGTGCCAGTAGTACGCCGGGGATCCATCAGCCCCAGCATTTT. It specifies CASSTPGIHQPQHF.